The rows below give T cell receptor beta chains drawn from one sample of a study of blood T cell repertoires in COVID-19. Sequencing used immunoSEQ multiplex PCR; TCRdb keeps in-frame clones, though not all of them. The sample shows about 130,000 clones, about 81% of them seen only once. The sequencing sample was made of peripheral blood. These receptors were collected from a woman older than 75 with acute or convalescent COVID-19. Each CDR3 is given with its conserved first and last residue. D genes are given only for firm matches. Clone size is not always given. Where it is, it says once, few, many or a class for expanded clones.

D gene,V gene,clone size,J gene,CDR3 DNA,CDR3 protein
TRBD1,TRBV4-1,-,TRBJ1-1,TGCGCCAGCACCATATATACCGGGACAGGGAATTTGAACACTGAAGCTTTCTTT,CASTIYTGTGNLNTEAFF
TRBD1,TRBV7-6,-,TRBJ1-2,TGTGCCAGCAGCCCGGGGACAGGGGTATTCGGCTACACCTTC,CASSPGTGVFGYTF
-,TRBV5-1,-,TRBJ1-1,TGCGCCAGCATGGCTGATCAGGGATACACTGAAGCTTTCTTT,CASMADQGYTEAFF
-,TRBV6-5,once,TRBJ1-1,TGTGCCAGCAGTTCGGGACAGAACACTGAAGCTTTCTTT,CASSSGQNTEAFF
-,TRBV20-1,-,TRBJ1-1,TGCAGTGCTAGACCACAGGCAGAAGCTTTCTTT,CSARPQAEAFF
TRBD1,TRBV7-2,once,TRBJ1-3,TGTGCCAGCAGCGGAAGGGGGCCAAGTGGAAACACCATATATTTT,CASSGRGPSGNTIYF
-,TRBV5-1,-,TRBJ1-1,TGCGCCAGCAGCTTGGGCGACCTTGCGGGGGGCACTGAAGCTTTCTTT,CASSLGDLAGGTEAFF
-,TRBV7-9,-,TRBJ2-6,TGTGCCAGCAGCTTAGGTCTAGAGGGGGTCGGGGCCAACGTCCTGACTTTC,CASSLGLEGVGANVLTF
-,TRBV5-6,-,TRBJ1-1,TGTGCCAGCACCCGGGAGGGCCGGAACACTGAAGCTTTCTTT,CASTREGRNTEAFF
-,TRBV6-5,-,TRBJ1-4,TGTGCCAGCAGTTACTCCACAGGGCCAACTAATGAAAAACTGTTTTTT,CASSYSTGPTNEKLFF
-,TRBV2,-,TRBJ1-5,TGTGCCAGCAGTCCCCAGGGGATTCAGCCCCAGCATTTT,CASSPQGIQPQHF
TRBD1,TRBV27,-,TRBJ1-2,TGTGCCAGCAGTCCGTACAGGGGGGCAAACTATGGCTACACCTTC,CASSPYRGANYGYTF
TRBD1,TRBV5-1,-,TRBJ2-7,TGCGCCAGCAGCGCCGGAGGACAGGGGGCTCAAGGCGAGCAGTACTTC,CASSAGGQGAQGEQYF
-,TRBV6-2/TRBV6-3,once,TRBJ2-7,TGTGCCAGCAGTTCAAATCGGTACTCCCCAGAGCAGTACTTC,CASSSNRYSPEQYF
-,TRBV19,once,TRBJ1-5,TGTGCCAGTAGCAGCAGGGGTGGGGATCAGCCCCAGCATTTT,CASSSRGGDQPQHF
TRBD1,TRBV6-5,-,TRBJ2-5,TGTGCCAGCAGTTACTCGTTTGGGACAGCTAGGGAGACCCAGTACTTC,CASSYSFGTARETQYF
-,TRBV12-3/TRBV12-4,few,TRBJ2-1,TGTGCCAGCAGGGCGACTAGTCTCTATGAGCAGTTCTTC,CASRATSLYEQFF
TRBD1,TRBV18,-,TRBJ2-1,TGTGCCAGCTCACCAATGTGGACAGGGGTAAATGAGCAGTTCTTC,CASSPMWTGVNEQFF
-,TRBV11-2,-,TRBJ1-1,TGTGCCAGCAGCTTTCTCACAAGCCGGGGGGCCCGAAACACTGAAGCTTTCTTT,CASSFLTSRGARNTEAFF
TRBD1,TRBV10-3,-,TRBJ1-1,TGTGCCATCAGCTGGACAGGTGGTCTTGACACTGAAGCTTTCTTT,CAISWTGGLDTEAFF
TRBD1,TRBV2,-,TRBJ1-6,TGTGCCAGCAGTGAGGCGGACAGGAATAATTCACCCCTCCACTTT,CASSEADRNNSPLHF
TRBD2,TRBV6-2/TRBV6-3,-,TRBJ2-3,TGTGCCAGCAGTTACCATATGACTAGCGGGAGTTCCCTGGTACGCGCAGATACGCAGTATTTT,CASSYHMTSGSSLVRADTQYF
TRBD2,TRBV27,-,TRBJ2-7,TGTGCCAGCAGTTCCCTAACTAGCGGGGTACCTTACGAGCAGTACTTC,CASSSLTSGVPYEQYF
-,TRBV6-6,-,TRBJ1-5,TGTGCCAGCAGTTACTCGACCAGGGATCAGCCCCAGCATTTT,CASSYSTRDQPQHF
TRBD2,TRBV9,-,TRBJ2-1,TGTGCCAGCAGCGCCGAGGGGGCTAGCGGGAGGGATTTGTTCTTC,CASSAEGASGRDLFF
-,TRBV7-2,-,TRBJ1-4,TGTGCCAGCAGCCCCCGGCGGGGGGTCGATGAAAAACTGTTTTTT,CASSPRRGVDEKLFF
-,TRBV10-2,-,TRBJ2-5,TGCGCCAGCACTGGCGGGTACTATCAAGAGACCCAGTACTTC,CASTGGYYQETQYF
TRBD2,TRBV27,-,TRBJ2-1,TGTGCCAGCAGTTTTCCCACGGGACTAGCGGGCCGAAATGAGCAGTTCTTC,CASSFPTGLAGRNEQFF
-,TRBV6-5,-,TRBJ1-5,TGTGCCAGCAGTTTCAAGGGGGTAGTAAGCAATCAGCCCCAGCATTTT,CASSFKGVVSNQPQHF
-,TRBV11-3,-,TRBJ1-6,TGTGCCAGCAGCTTGTACAGAGAGCTTAATTCACCCCTCCACTTT,CASSLYRELNSPLHF
TRBD1,TRBV10-3,once,TRBJ1-1,TGTGCCATCAGTGATAGACAGGGTAGAACTGAAGCTTTCTTT,CAISDRQGRTEAFF
TRBD1,TRBV9,-,TRBJ1-1,TGTGCCAGCAGCGGCGGGACAGGGGGGAACACTGAAGCTTTCTTT,CASSGGTGGNTEAFF
-,TRBV14,once,TRBJ2-3,TGTGCCAGCAGCCCCCTGGGCTTTCCTAGCACAGATACGCAGTATTTT,CASSPLGFPSTDTQYF
-,TRBV11-2,-,TRBJ1-1,TGTGCCAGCAGCTCCCCCCCGGACACTGAAGCTTTCTTT,CASSSPPDTEAFF
TRBD1,TRBV4-2,-,TRBJ1-3,TGTGCCAGCAGCCAAGAACAGGGGATTCGCTCTGGAAACACCATATATTTT,CASSQEQGIRSGNTIYF
-,TRBV11-2,-,TRBJ1-1,TGTGCCAGCAGCTTAGATAGAGGATCCACTGAAGCTTTCTTT,CASSLDRGSTEAFF
TRBD2,TRBV4-1,few,TRBJ2-7,TGCGCCAGCAGCCAAGACCCAGCGGGAGATAGGTACGAGCAGTACTTC,CASSQDPAGDRYEQYF
-,TRBV19,-,TRBJ1-1,TGTGCCAGTAGTTATACAGGGAAGAACACTGAAGCTTTCTTT,CASSYTGKNTEAFF
TRBD1,TRBV3-1/TRBV3-2,-,TRBJ1-2,TGTGCCAGCAGCTACAGGACAGGGGACTATGGCTACACCTTC,CASSYRTGDYGYTF
-,TRBV6-5,-,TRBJ1-1,TGTGCCAGCAGTTACTCGATGGGCGTAAGGCCGGCTTTCTTT,CASSYSMGVRPAFF
TRBD1,TRBV7-2,-,TRBJ2-5,TGTGCCAGCAGCACGGGACAGTCCGCCACCCAGTACTTC,CASSTGQSATQYF
TRBD1,TRBV27,-,TRBJ2-7,TGTGCCAGCAGTTTGGCGGGGACAGGTTTCCCCTACGAGCAGTACTTC,CASSLAGTGFPYEQYF
TRBD1,TRBV6-2/TRBV6-3,-,TRBJ1-1,TGTGCCAGCAGCCCCAGACAGGGCGCGAACACTGAAGCTTTCTTT,CASSPRQGANTEAFF
TRBD1,TRBV19,-,TRBJ2-3,TGTGCCAGTAGCCCGGGACAGGGGATAGCAGATACGCAGTATTTT,CASSPGQGIADTQYF
-,TRBV3-1/TRBV3-2,-,TRBJ2-7,TGTGCCAGCAGCCATCAGGGTTGGGCCTACGAGCAGTACTTC,CASSHQGWAYEQYF
TRBD1,TRBV5-1,-,TRBJ1-4,TGCGCCAGCAGCACTAACAGGGGTGAAAAACTGTTTTTT,CASSTNRGEKLFF
TRBD2,TRBV29-1,-,TRBJ2-3,TGCAGCGCCCGGAGGACTAGCGGAGGCACAGATACGCAGTATTTT,CSARRTSGGTDTQYF
-,TRBV19,-,TRBJ1-1,TGTGCCAGTAGCCGACGGGAGAACACTGAAGCTTTCTTT,CASSRRENTEAFF
-,TRBV18,-,TRBJ1-2,TGTGCCAGCTCACCAATGCGGGAAGGACAAACCTATGGCTACACCTTC,CASSPMREGQTYGYTF
-,TRBV5-4,-,TRBJ1-1,TGTGCCAGCAGCTTGGATTCACCGGGACAACCTCGTCGGACTGAAGCTTTCTTT,CASSLDSPGQPRRTEAFF
-,TRBV10-3,once,TRBJ1-1,TGTGCCATCAGTGAGTCGGCGGGGAACACTGAAGCTTTCTTT,CAISESAGNTEAFF
-,TRBV6-2/TRBV6-3,-,TRBJ1-5,TGTGCCAGCAGTTACTCGGGCAGGGATCATCAGCCCCAGCATTTT,CASSYSGRDHQPQHF
-,TRBV10-1,-,TRBJ2-7,TGCGCCAGCAGTGAGGGTAGCGAGCAGTACTTC,CASSEGSEQYF
TRBD1,TRBV7-2,-,TRBJ1-6,TGTGCCAGCAGCTCTCCAGACAGGGGACCCTATAATTCACCCCTCCACTTT,CASSSPDRGPYNSPLHF
-,TRBV3-1/TRBV3-2,-,TRBJ1-3,TGTGCCAGCAGCCGTACAGGGACCTCTGGAAACACCATATATTTT,CASSRTGTSGNTIYF
TRBD2,TRBV6-6,-,TRBJ2-2,TGTGCCAGCAGTCGGACTAGCGGGAGCACCGGGGAGCTGTTTTTT,CASSRTSGSTGELFF
TRBD1,TRBV5-6,-,TRBJ2-5,TGTGCCAGCAGCTTGGGACAGGGTTTGAAGACCCAGTACTTC,CASSLGQGLKTQYF